These T cell receptor beta chains were read from a single sample in a study of CD8 T cells in ankylosing spondylitis. TCRdb passed the 5' RACE reads through MiXCR, listing each CDR3 protein once. The repertoire holds 290,000 or so distinct CDR3 sequences, with about 20% as singletons. The sequencing sample was made of blood, either unsorted or a sorted T cell fraction (not recorded which). Every receptor here comes from a female donor with ankylosing spondylitis or in good health (not recorded which). Each CDR3 is given with its conserved first and last residue. Fields, in order: D gene, clone size, V gene, J gene, CDR3 protein, CDR3 DNA. A D gene is named only where the DNA matches it firmly. Part of the rows lack a size; the others show once, few, many or a class for expanded clones.

>-|-|TRBV10-3|TRBJ1-1
CAIKFAGNTEAFF
TGTGCCATTAAATTTGCCGGAAACACTGAAGCTTTCTTT
>-|many|TRBV29-1|TRBJ2-5
CSVRGWSGTYQIQETQYF
TGCAGCGTTCGGGGTTGGTCGGGGACTTACCAAATTCAAGAGACCCAGTACTTC
>-|many|TRBV24-1|TRBJ2-1
CATSDPSADSYNEQFF
TGTGCCACCAGTGATCCCTCGGCGGACTCCTACAATGAGCAGTTCTTC
>-|many|TRBV29-1|TRBJ2-1
CSVEGSNSNEQFF
TGCAGCGTTGAGGGCAGTAACAGTAATGAGCAGTTCTTC
>TRBD2|few|TRBV5-1|TRBJ2-3
CASSRILAGEVGDTQYF
TGCGCCAGCAGCCGAATACTAGCGGGAGAGGTCGGAGATACGCAGTATTTT
>TRBD1|few|TRBV29-1|TRBJ1-4
CSVGDRPLNEKLFF
TGCAGCGTTGGGGACAGGCCCCTAAATGAAAAACTGTTTTTT
>TRBD2|few|TRBV7-9|TRBJ2-1
CASSLVLSGSNHEQFF
TGTGCCAGCAGCTTAGTATTGAGCGGGAGTAACCATGAGCAGTTCTTC
>-|many|TRBV24-1|TRBJ1-5
CATSDPGFGQPQHF
TGTGCCACCAGTGATCCAGGATTTGGCCAGCCCCAGCATTTT
>TRBD2|few|TRBV20-1|TRBJ2-3
CSARAGTSGTDTQYF
TGCAGTGCTAGAGCCGGGACTAGCGGCACAGATACGCAGTATTTT
>-|few|TRBV14|TRBJ2-1
CASSPRFRPYNEQFF
TGTGCCAGCAGCCCCCGCTTTCGTCCCTACAATGAGCAGTTCTTC
>TRBD2|few|TRBV6-5|TRBJ2-7
CASSSPGLAGHSYEQYF
TGTGCCAGCAGTTCGCCGGGACTAGCGGGGCACTCCTACGAGCAGTACTTC
>-|-|TRBV5-5|TRBJ2-3
CASSLSFNTDTQYF
TGTGCCAGCAGCTTGTCTTTCAACACAGATACGCAGTATTTT
>-|few|TRBV10-3|TRBJ1-2
CASHRDGYNYGYTF
TGTGCCAGCCACCGGGACGGCTATAACTATGGCTACACCTTC
>TRBD2|-|TRBV4-3|TRBJ2-3
CASSLSGNLADTQYF
TGCGCCAGCAGCCTGAGCGGGAATCTTGCAGATACGCAGTATTTT
>-|few|TRBV6-1|TRBJ2-2
CASRPLGGTGELFF
TGTGCCAGCAGGCCCCTGGGCGGGACCGGGGAGCTGTTTTTT
>TRBD2|-|TRBV15|TRBJ2-1
CATSRDVAGAREQFF
TGTGCCACCAGCAGAGATGTTGCGGGAGCTCGAGAGCAGTTCTTC
>-|many|TRBV11-3|TRBJ1-1
CASSLSTGRMNTEAFF
TGTGCCAGCAGCTTATCGACAGGCCGAATGAACACTGAAGCTTTCTTT
>-|few|TRBV11-2|TRBJ2-6
CASSFQWGTGANVLTF
TGTGCCAGCAGCTTCCAGTGGGGGACTGGGGCCAACGTCCTGACTTTC
>TRBD2|-|TRBV9|TRBJ2-5
CASSVLAGGPQYF
TGTGCCAGCAGCGTCCTAGCGGGAGGGCCCCAGTACTTC
>-|-|TRBV5-6|TRBJ2-7
CASSYSSEQYF
TGTGCCAGCAGCTACTCCAGCGAGCAGTACTTC
>-|few|TRBV24-1|TRBJ1-5
CATSDPGLQPQHF
TGTGCCACCAGTGACCCGGGACTTCAGCCCCAGCATTTT
>TRBD2|-|TRBV7-2|TRBJ2-6
CASSLRAILLVGRASGANVLTF
TGTGCCAGCAGCTTACGGGCCATCCTTCTGGTAGGGAGGGCCTCTGGGGCCAACGTCCTGACTTTC
>-|-|TRBV19|TRBJ2-5
CASSLTTWAGLETQYF
TGTGCCAGTAGCCTCACAACCTGGGCAGGGTTGGAGACCCAGTACTTC
>-|-|TRBV2|TRBJ1-1
CASTPRHTEAFF
TGTGCCAGCACCCCACGGCACACTGAAGCTTTCTTT
>TRBD1|-|TRBV29-1|TRBJ2-7
CSVEDQGQGSYEQYF
TGCAGCGTTGAAGATCAGGGACAGGGGTCCTACGAGCAGTACTTC
>-|-|TRBV4-2|TRBJ2-7
CASSPRGLSRDEQYF
TGTGCCAGCAGCCCCCGAGGTCTTAGCCGCGACGAGCAGTACTTC
>-|few|TRBV20-1|TRBJ2-1
CSARGQSVSYNEQFF
TGCAGTGCTAGAGGGCAGTCTGTCTCCTACAATGAGCAGTTCTTC
>TRBD2|-|TRBV7-6|TRBJ2-1
CASSLNLAGVGNEQFF
TGTGCCAGCAGCCTGAACCTAGCGGGAGTTGGAAATGAGCAGTTCTTC
>-|few|TRBV12-3/TRBV12-4|TRBJ2-1
CASSSPPGLRQFF
TGTGCCAGCAGTTCCCCCCCGGGTCTGCGGCAGTTCTTC
>-|medium-sized|TRBV7-2|TRBJ2-3
CASSGITDTQYF
TGTGCCAGCAGCGGGATCACAGATACGCAGTATTTT
>-|few|TRBV29-1|TRBJ2-1
CSVLGPSQGNEQFF
TGCAGCGTTTTGGGACCTTCCCAAGGGAATGAGCAGTTCTTC
>-|-|TRBV29-1|TRBJ2-3
CSVGVAVTDTQYF
TGCAGCGTTGGGGTAGCGGTCACAGATACGCAGTATTTT
>-|-|TRBV5-1|TRBJ2-1
CASSLAGGSTREQFF
TGCGCCAGCAGCTTGGCCGGCGGGTCCACGCGTGAGCAGTTCTTC
>-|few|TRBV5-8|TRBJ1-2
CASSPAGQLRDYGYTF
TGTGCCAGCAGCCCGGCTGGACAGTTAAGGGACTATGGCTACACCTTC
>-|many|TRBV12-3/TRBV12-4|TRBJ1-5
CASSLAQPDSNQPQHF
TGTGCCAGCAGTTTAGCTCAGCCCGATAGCAATCAGCCCCAGCATTTT
>-|-|TRBV7-2|TRBJ2-3
CASSLSTSRRTDTQYF
TGTGCCAGCAGCCTAAGCACTAGCAGGAGGACAGATACGCAGTATTTT
>TRBD2|few|TRBV7-8|TRBJ2-1
CASSLKLAGLNEQFF
TGTGCCAGCAGCTTAAAGCTAGCGGGACTCAATGAGCAGTTCTTC
>-|-|TRBV9|TRBJ2-1
CASSVDPAGYEQFF
TGTGCCAGCAGCGTGGACCCGGCGGGCTATGAGCAGTTCTTC
>TRBD1|once|TRBV20-1|TRBJ2-1
CSARDRQGGSYNEQFF
TGCAGTGCTAGAGATCGACAGGGGGGCTCCTACAATGAGCAGTTCTTC
>-|-|TRBV9|TRBJ1-1
CASSVAMNTEAFF
TGTGCCAGCAGCGTAGCAATGAACACTGAAGCTTTCTTT
>-|-|TRBV12-3/TRBV12-4|TRBJ2-3
CASSLVGFGTDTQYF
TGTGCCAGCAGTTTAGTGGGGTTCGGCACAGATACGCAGTATTTT
>TRBD1|-|TRBV12-3/TRBV12-4|TRBJ2-2
CASSYRGRTGELFF
TGTGCCAGCAGCTACAGGGGGCGGACCGGGGAGCTGTTTTTT
>-|-|TRBV21-1|TRBJ1-1
CASKDRENTEAFF
TGTGCCAGCAAGGACAGGGAGAACACTGAAGCTTTCTTT
>TRBD1|-|TRBV25-1|TRBJ2-3
CASSSAGTGYADTQYF
TGTGCCAGCAGCTCCGCCGGGACAGGGTACGCAGATACGCAGTATTTT
>-|-|TRBV20-1|TRBJ1-1
CSALQGMNTEAFF
TGCAGTGCACTACAGGGCATGAACACTGAAGCTTTCTTT
>TRBD1|few|TRBV7-2|TRBJ2-1
CASSLGGGYEQFF
TGTGCCAGCAGCTTAGGAGGGGGCTATGAGCAGTTCTTC
>-|few|TRBV7-9|TRBJ2-1
CASSSRDSRISYNEQFF
TGTGCCAGCAGCTCCCGTGACAGCCGCATTTCCTACAATGAGCAGTTCTTC
>TRBD2|few|TRBV3-1|TRBJ2-2
CASRAKAGGTTGELFF
TGTGCCAGCAGGGCGAAAGCGGGAGGGACCACCGGGGAGCTGTTTTTT
>-|-|TRBV6-1|TRBJ1-1
CASSISGKNTEAFF
TGTGCCAGCAGTATTTCTGGAAAGAACACTGAAGCTTTCTTT